The 18 T cell receptor beta chains reported below all come from one sample, sequenced in a study of T cells in women clearing cervical HPV infection. Assay used: immunoSEQ multiplex PCR; TCRdb lists only in-frame clones, some missing. The sample holds about 30,000 clones. The sequenced sample consisted of blood buffy coat. The receptors derive from a woman between 18 and 75 years old with a cervical HPV16 infection that either progressed to CIN3+ or cleared (not recorded which).

Comments on this clone: The read stops 3 residues short of the end of the CDR3; the missing end is completed from the germline J gene. The V gene is TRBV7-8, the J gene TRBJ2-7; D unclear. The germline V and J ends were trimmed by 5 bases and 0 bases, with 11 bases remaining between them. The CDR3 is 14 amino acids. Per the germline V gene, CDR1 is SGHVS and CDR2 is FQNEAQ. CDR3 DNA (partial): TGTGCCAGCAGCCCCCTACCCCTCTCCTACGAG. This sequence encodes CASSPLPLSYE. The full CDR3 reads CASSPLPLSYEQYF.

As to this clone: Read coverage stops 3 residues before the CDR3 terminus; the germline J gene supplies the remainder. The chain has TRBV7-9 and TRBJ1-2, with no clear D. This CDR3 comprises 12 residues. The V gene's germline CDR1 is SEHNR and CDR2 FQNEAQ (reference sequence). CDR3 DNA (partial): TGTGCCAGCAGCCCAACGGCCCAGGAC. Amino acids: CASSPTAQD. The whole CDR3 is CASSPTAQDYTF.

In regard to this clone: The CDR3 is cut off 3 residues early in the read; its end comes from the germline J gene. The rearrangement joins TRBV15 to TRBJ1-1; 7 bases agree with TRBD1. This CDR3 contains 15 residues. V was clipped by 5 bases and J by 6 bases; unmatched bases: 12. Germline V lookup: CDR1 LNHNV, CDR2 YYDKDF (reference sequence). CDR3 protein: CATSLGGQVNSEAFF. The CDR3 DNA, read in part, is TGTGCCACCAGCCTCGGTGGACAGGTGAATTCTGAA.

As to this clone: The CDR3 extends 3 residues past the end of the read, so its final part is completed from the germline J gene. The chain joins TRBV19 to TRBJ2-7; tentatively, D is TRBD1 (6 bases). The CDR3 is 14 residues long. In germline, CDR1 is LNHDA, CDR2 SQIVND (reference sequence). V dropped 6 bases and J dropped 2 bases, with 14 bases sitting between them. CDR3 loop: CASSSGTSAYEQYF. The part of the CDR3 DNA that was read is TGTGCCAGTAGCTCCGGGACATCTGCCTACGAG.

As regards this clone: The CDR3 end is not reached by the read, which stops 3 residues before it; the germline J gene fills it in. The chain carries TRBV5-1 and TRBJ2-3, with TRBD1 identical over 7 bases. CDR3 length: 17 amino acids. CDR1 and CDR2 from the germline V gene are SGHRS and YFSETQ. Trimming at V came to 0 bases and at J to 2 bases, leaving 9 bases not matched to a gene. CDR3 sequence reads: CASSLAYTGVVTDTQYF. The CDR3 DNA, read in part, is TGCGCCAGCAGCTTGGCCTATACAGGGGTAGTCACAGATACG.

CDR3 region: CAISGEQGAEAFF. The CDR3 bases that were read are TGTGCCATCAGTGGCGAACAGGGGGCTGAA. The chain uses TRBV10-3 and TRBJ1-1; 8 bases fit TRBD1. Sequencing ends 3 residues short of the CDR3 end; the germline J gene provides the rest. Trimming took 4 bases from V and 6 from J; bases not matched to a gene: 4. CDR1 and CDR2 (germline): ENHRY, SYGVKD. This CDR3 spans 13 amino acids.

Comment on this clone: Read sequence stops 3 residues before the CDR3 end, and the germline J gene provides the missing end. The J gene is TRBJ2-3, the V gene TRBV7-6, with 9 nucleotides matching TRBD2. The CDR3 contains 16 residues. CDR1 is SGHVS and CDR2 is FNYEAQ in the germline V gene. V shed 5 bases, J shed 4 bases, and the junction held 10 bases outside the gene matches. The CDR3 loop is CASSPWGSGGADTQYF. The CDR3 bases that were read are TGTGCCAGCAGCCCCTGGGGTAGCGGGGGAGCAGATACG.

About this clone: The observed sequence ends 3 residues before the CDR3 terminus, with the missing tail filled in from the germline J gene. The gene calls are TRBV7-9 and TRBJ1-1; no definite D call. The length of the CDR3 is 15 residues. Between the trimmed V and J ends, which lost 4 bases and 1 base, there was a span of 13 bases. Germline CDR1 SEHNR, CDR2 FQNEAQ (reference sequence). This CDR3 is CASSSSIASNTEAFF. The sequenced part of the CDR3 DNA is TGTGCCAGCAGCTCGTCCATAGCCTCGAACACTGAA.

In the case of this clone: The missing CDR3 end, 3 residues past where the read stops, is filled in from the germline J gene. The chain uses TRBV2 and TRBJ2-1, with 13 bases aligning to TRBD2. This CDR3 is built from 19 residues. Germline V gives CDR1 SNHLY, CDR2 FYNNEI. V lost 2 bases to trimming and J lost 0 bases; unmatched junction nucleotides: 7. The covered CDR3 bases are TGTGCCAGCAGTGAAATGACTAGCGGGGGGCTTAGCTCCTACAATGAG. Encoded protein: CASSEMTSGGLSSYNE. Given in full, the CDR3 is CASSEMTSGGLSSYNEQFF.

The CDR3 region is CASSDTSVDEQFF. Partial CDR3 DNA: TGCGCCAGCAGTGATACTAGCGTCGATGAG. The chain recombines TRBV10-1 with TRBJ2-1, with 7 positions matching TRBD2. Read sequence stops 3 residues before the CDR3 end, and the germline J gene provides the missing end. There are 13 residues in the CDR3. CDR1 WNHNN and CDR2 SYGVQD come from the germline V gene (reference sequence). Trimming cost V 3 bases and J 8 bases; bases outside gene matches: 4.

CDR3 protein: CASRNRDNSPLHF. The sequenced CDR3 bases are TGTGCCAGCAGAAACAGGGATAATTCACCC. This chain links TRBV13 with TRBJ1-6, with D possibly being TRBD1 (6 bases). The read gets to within 3 residues of the CDR3 end, and the germline J gene fills in the rest. The length of the CDR3 is 13 residues. V lost 6 bases to trimming and J lost 5 bases, with 8 bases between them. The germline CDR1 and CDR2 sequences are PRHDT and FYEKMQ (reference sequence).

On this clone: The sequenced fragment ends 3 residues before the CDR3 boundary, so the rest is inferred from the germline J gene. The rearrangement joins TRBV13 to TRBJ2-7; 12 bases match TRBD2. Unmatched junction bases numbered 9, after V lost 4 bases and J lost 5 bases. Germline V gene sequence: CDR1 PRHDT, CDR2 FYEKMQ (reference sequence). The CDR3 consists of 16 residues. This CDR3 reads CASSWRTSGKWNEQYF. CDR3 DNA, as far as it was read: TGTGCCAGCAGCTGGAGGACTAGCGGGAAGTGGAACGAG.

Concerning this clone: The CDR3 end is not reached by the read, which stops 3 residues before it; the germline J gene fills it in. The chain combines TRBV6-1 with TRBJ1-5; unclear D gene. Germline CDR1 reads MNHNS; CDR2 reads SASEGT. The CDR3 has 16 amino acids. Trimming pared 1 base from V and 1 base from J, leaving 11 bases between. Incomplete CDR3 DNA: TGTGCCAGCAGTGAAGAAAGGAGGGTAAGCAATCAGCCC. It codes for CASSEERRVSNQP. Given in full, the CDR3 is CASSEERRVSNQPQHF.

Comments on this clone: The missing CDR3 end, 3 residues past where the read stops, is filled in from the germline J gene. V gene TRBV28 combines with J gene TRBJ1-4; D is unresolved. Germline V gives CDR1 MDHEN, CDR2 SYDVKM. V lost 1 base and J lost 8, with 14 bases in between. The CDR3 runs 15 residues. The sequenced part of the CDR3 DNA is TGTGCCAGCAGTTTATCGCCTGAACTGGGCGAAAAA. It encodes CASSLSPELGEK. The entire CDR3 is CASSLSPELGEKLFF.

The CDR3 region is CSAFQGADGYTF. CDR3 DNA, as far as it was read: TGCAGTGCTTTCCAGGGGGCTGATGGC. This chain joins TRBV20-1 and TRBJ1-2, with TRBD1 matching 8 bases. The read stops 3 residues short of the end of the CDR3; the missing end is completed from the germline J gene. The germline gives CDR1 DFQATT, CDR2 SNEGSKA (reference sequence). V shed 5 bases and J 6 bases; nucleotides not matched to a gene: 5. The CDR3 covers 12 residues.

The CDR3 loop is CSARPGQGGDEQYF. CDR3 DNA (partial): TGCAGTGCTAGGCCGGGACAGGGAGGTGACGAG. The chain combines TRBV20-1 with TRBJ2-7; TRBD1 matches 9 bases. The observed sequence ends 3 residues before the CDR3 terminus, with the missing tail filled in from the germline J gene. The trim removed 3 bases at V and 5 bases at J, leaving 8 bases unmatched. CDR1 is DFQATT, CDR2 SNEGSKA, per germline (reference sequence). The CDR3 sequence is 14 residues long.

About this clone: The read terminates 3 residues ahead of where the CDR3 ends, so the germline J gene completes it. The rearrangement links TRBV6-4 to TRBJ2-1; the match to TRBD2 covers 10 bases. The V gene end was trimmed by 3 bases and the J gene end by 5 bases; junction bases not matched to a gene: 1. The CDR3 is 14 residues long. Germline V gives CDR1 MRHNA, CDR2 SNTAGT. The CDR3 sequence is CASSELAGDNEQFF. The sequenced part of the CDR3 DNA is TGTGCCAGCAGTGAGCTAGCGGGAGACAATGAG.

With regard to this clone: The read finishes 3 residues shy of the CDR3 end, and the germline J gene is used to complete it. The chain is built from TRBV5-1 and TRBJ2-2, with D possibly matching TRBD1 (5 bases). The germline V gene has CDR1 SGHRS and CDR2 YFSETQ. This CDR3 is built from 16 residues. The ends were cut back, 2 bases at V and 0 bases at J, with 11 bases in the middle. The chain's CDR3 is CASSFETATNTGELFF. The part of the CDR3 DNA that was read is TGCGCCAGCAGCTTTGAGACAGCGACGAACACCGGGGAG.